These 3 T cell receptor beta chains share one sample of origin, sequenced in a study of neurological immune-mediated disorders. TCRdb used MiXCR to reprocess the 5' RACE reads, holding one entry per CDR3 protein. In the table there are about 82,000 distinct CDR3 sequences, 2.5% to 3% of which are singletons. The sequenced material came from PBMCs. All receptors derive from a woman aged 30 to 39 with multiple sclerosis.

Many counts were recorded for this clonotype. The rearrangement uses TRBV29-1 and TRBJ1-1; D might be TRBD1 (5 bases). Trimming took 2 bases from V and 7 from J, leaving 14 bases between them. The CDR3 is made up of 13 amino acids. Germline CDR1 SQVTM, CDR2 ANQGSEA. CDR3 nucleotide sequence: TGCAGCGTTGAAACCAGCCTCGGGGGTGAAGCTTTCTTT. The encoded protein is CSVETSLGGEAFF.

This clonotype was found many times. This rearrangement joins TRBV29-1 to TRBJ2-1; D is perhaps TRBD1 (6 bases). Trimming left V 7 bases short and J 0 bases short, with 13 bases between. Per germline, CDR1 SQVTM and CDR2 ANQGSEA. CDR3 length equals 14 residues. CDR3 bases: TGCAGCGGTATAGGGGGAAGCTCCTACAATGAGCAGTTCTTC. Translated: CSGIGGSSYNEQFF.

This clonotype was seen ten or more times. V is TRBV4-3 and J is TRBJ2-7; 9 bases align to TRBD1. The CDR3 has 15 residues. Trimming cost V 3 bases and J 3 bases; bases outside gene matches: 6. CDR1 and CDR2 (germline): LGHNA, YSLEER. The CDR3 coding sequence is TGCGCCAGCAGCCAGCCGGGACAGGGCCTCTACGAGCAGTACTTC. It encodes CASSQPGQGLYEQYF.